This T cell receptor (beta chain) was observed in a study of T cell responses to AZD1222 COVID-19 vaccine. TCRdb's copy holds only in-frame clones and misses some; the assay was immunoSEQ multiplex PCR. The data contain approximately 150,000 clones, 80% to 95% of them singletons. The specimen comprised peripheral blood, sampled 28 days after the second AZD1222 dose. The sequence was collected from an adult who received the AZD1222 COVID-19 vaccine.

The CDR3 DNA reads TGTGCCAGCAGCTTACGGGCCAATACGGGTATCGGGAATAGCAATCAGCCCCAGCATTTT. Translation: CASSLRANTGIGNSNQPQHF. This chain uses TRBV7-6 with TRBJ1-5, with unresolved D. Germline-derived CDR1 and CDR2 are SGHVS and FNYEAQ. The CDR3 runs 20 residues. Deletions cut 2 bases from V and 0 bases from J, with 23 bases between.